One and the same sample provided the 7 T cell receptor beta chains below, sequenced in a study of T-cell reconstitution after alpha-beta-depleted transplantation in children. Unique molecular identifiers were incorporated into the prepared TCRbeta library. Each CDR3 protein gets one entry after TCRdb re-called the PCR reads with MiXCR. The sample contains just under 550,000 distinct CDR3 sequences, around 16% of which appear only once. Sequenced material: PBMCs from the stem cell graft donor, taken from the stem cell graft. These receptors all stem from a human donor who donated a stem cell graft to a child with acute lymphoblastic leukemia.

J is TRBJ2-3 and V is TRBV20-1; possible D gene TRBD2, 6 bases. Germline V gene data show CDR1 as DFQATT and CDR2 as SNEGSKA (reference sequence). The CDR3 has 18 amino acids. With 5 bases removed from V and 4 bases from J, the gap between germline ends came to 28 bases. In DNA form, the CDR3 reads TGCAGTGCTTCTTCGGGAGAGCACCCCCTATTTGCGTCAGATACGCAGTATTTT. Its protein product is CSASSGEHPLFASDTQYF.

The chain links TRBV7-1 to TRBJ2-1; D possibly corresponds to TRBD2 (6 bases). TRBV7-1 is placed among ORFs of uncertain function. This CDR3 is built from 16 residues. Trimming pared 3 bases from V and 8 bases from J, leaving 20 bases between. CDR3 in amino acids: CASSSTRLGGSDEQFF. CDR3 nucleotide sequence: TGTGCCAGCAGCTCCACCCGACTAGGAGGCAGCGATGAGCAGTTCTTC.

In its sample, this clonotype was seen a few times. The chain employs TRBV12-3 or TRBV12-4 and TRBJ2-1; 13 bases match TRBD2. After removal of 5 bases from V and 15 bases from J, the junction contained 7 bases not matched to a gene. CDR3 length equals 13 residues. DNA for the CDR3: TGTGCCAGCAGTGGGACTAGCGGGAAGGGGGGGTTCTTC. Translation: CASSGTSGKGGFF.

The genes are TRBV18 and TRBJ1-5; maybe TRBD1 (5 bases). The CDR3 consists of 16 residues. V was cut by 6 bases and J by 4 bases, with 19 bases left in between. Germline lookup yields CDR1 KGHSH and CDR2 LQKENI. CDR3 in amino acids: CASSPPGPRSNQPQHF. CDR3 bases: TGTGCCAGCTCCCCTCCGGGACCGCGGTCTAATCAGCCCCAGCATTTT.

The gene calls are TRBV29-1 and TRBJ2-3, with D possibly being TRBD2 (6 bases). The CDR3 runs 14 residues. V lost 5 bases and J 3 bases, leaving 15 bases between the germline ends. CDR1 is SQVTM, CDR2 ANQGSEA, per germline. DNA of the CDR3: TGCAGCGTTCTGGGGGGAGCGGTGACAGATACGCAGTATTTT. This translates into CSVLGGAVTDTQYF.

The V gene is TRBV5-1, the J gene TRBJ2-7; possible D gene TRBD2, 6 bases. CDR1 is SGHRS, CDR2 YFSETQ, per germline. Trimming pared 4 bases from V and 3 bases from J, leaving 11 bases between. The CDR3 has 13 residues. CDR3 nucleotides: TGCGCCAGCAGCGTGGACTACCTCTACGAGCAGTACTTC. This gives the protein CASSVDYLYEQYF. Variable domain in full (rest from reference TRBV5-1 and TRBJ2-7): KAGVTQTPRYLIKTRGQQVTLSCSPISGHRSVSWYQQTPGQGLQFLFEYFSETQRNKGNFPGRFSGRQFSNSRSEMNVSTLELGDSALYLCASSVDYLYEQYFGPGTRLTVT.

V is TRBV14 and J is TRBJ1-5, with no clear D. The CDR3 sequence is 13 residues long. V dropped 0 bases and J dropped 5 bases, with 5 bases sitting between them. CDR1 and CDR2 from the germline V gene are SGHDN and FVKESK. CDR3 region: CASSQDSYQPQHF. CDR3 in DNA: TGTGCCAGCAGCCAAGACAGTTATCAGCCCCAGCATTTT.